Sequencing of this T cell receptor beta chain was carried out in a study of shared clonotypes between healthy human individuals. Study overall: Donor composition was two women and three men, aged 18 to 49. Three plates each covered CD4 naive and memory; CD8 naive two, CD8 memory one.

Profiled with immunoSEQ multiplex PCR; TCRdb holds only in-frame clones, not every one. The repertoire has roughly 2.6 million clones, around 90% of them found once; the top ten carry 0.14%. Per germline, CDR1 LGHNA and CDR2 YSLEER. The CDR3 extends over 17 amino acids. Trimming removed 0 bases from V and 1 base from J, with 10 bases in between. Sequenced sample: naive CD4+ T cells sorted from blood. Subset in this sample: CD45RA+ positively selected. The sequence derives from a man between 18 and 35 years old in good health. The V and J genes are TRBV4-3 and TRBJ2-6; D is ambiguous. CDR3 protein: CASSQDPIGSGANVLTF. The CDR3 coding sequence is TGCGCCAGCAGCCAAGATCCGATCGGTTCTGGGGCCAACGTCCTGACTTTC.